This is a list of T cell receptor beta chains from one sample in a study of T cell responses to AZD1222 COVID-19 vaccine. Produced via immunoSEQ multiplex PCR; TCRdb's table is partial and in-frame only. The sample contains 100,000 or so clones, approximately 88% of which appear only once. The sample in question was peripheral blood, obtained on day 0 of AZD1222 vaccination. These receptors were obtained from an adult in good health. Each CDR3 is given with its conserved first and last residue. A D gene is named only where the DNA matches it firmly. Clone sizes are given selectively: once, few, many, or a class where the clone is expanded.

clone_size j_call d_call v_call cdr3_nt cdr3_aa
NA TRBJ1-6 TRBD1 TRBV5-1 TGCGCCAGCAGCGCCCTGACAGGGGCCGACTCACCCCTCCACTTT CASSALTGADSPLHF
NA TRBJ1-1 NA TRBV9 TGTGCCAGCAGCGTATGGCCCGGGAACACTGAAGCTTTCTTT CASSVWPGNTEAFF
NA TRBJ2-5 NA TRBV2 TGTGCCAGCAGTGGTGAGCGCAAAGAGACCCAGTACTTC CASSGERKETQYF
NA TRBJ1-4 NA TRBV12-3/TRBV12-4 TGTGCCAGCTCCGAAGGAAACGAAAAACTGTTTTTT CASSEGNEKLFF
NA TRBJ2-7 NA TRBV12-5 TGTGCTAGTGCCTCGACTTACTCCTACGAGCAGTACTTC CASASTYSYEQYF
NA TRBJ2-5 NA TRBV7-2 TGTGCCAGCAGCTTAAGCCGGGGTGAGACCCAGTACTTC CASSLSRGETQYF
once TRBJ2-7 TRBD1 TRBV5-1 TGCGCCAGCAGCTTCGGGGACAGAACCTACGAGCAGTACTTC CASSFGDRTYEQYF
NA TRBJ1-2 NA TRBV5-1 TGCGCCAGCAGCTGGACGGGATCTAACTATGGCTACACCTTC CASSWTGSNYGYTF
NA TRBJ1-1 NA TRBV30 TGTGCCTGGAGTGTAAAGGAGACTGAAGCTTTCTTT CAWSVKETEAFF
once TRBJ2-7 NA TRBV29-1 TGCAGCGTTGAACGGCGCGGGTTGAGCTACGAGCAGTACTTC CSVERRGLSYEQYF
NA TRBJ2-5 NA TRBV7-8 TGTGCCAGCAGTCCCCTTGGGGGCATCCAAGAGACCCAGTACTTC CASSPLGGIQETQYF
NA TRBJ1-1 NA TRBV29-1 TGCAGCATAGGGGTCCGGAGTAGAAACACTGAAGCTTTCTTT CSIGVRSRNTEAFF
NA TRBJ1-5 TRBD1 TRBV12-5 TGTGCTAGTGGTTTCTGGGACAGGGGGAATCAGCCCCAGCATTTT CASGFWDRGNQPQHF
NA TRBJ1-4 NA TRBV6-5 TGTGCCAGCAGAATGCAGACCGCAACTAATGAAAAACTGTTTTTT CASRMQTATNEKLFF
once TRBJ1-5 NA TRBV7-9 TGTGCCAGCAGCTTAGCAACGACTGATAGCAATCAGCCCCAGCATTTT CASSLATTDSNQPQHF
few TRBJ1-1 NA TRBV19 TGTGCCAGTAGTCCAGGGGCCCGTGTGAACACTGAAGCTTTCTTT CASSPGARVNTEAFF
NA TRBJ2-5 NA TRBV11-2 TGTGCCAGCAGCTTTACCGACACCCAAGAGACCCAGTACTTC CASSFTDTQETQYF
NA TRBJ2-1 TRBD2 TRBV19 TGTGCCAGTAGTATATGGGGTAGCGGGAGAGACAATGAGCAGTTCTTC CASSIWGSGRDNEQFF
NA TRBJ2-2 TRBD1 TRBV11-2 TGTGCCAGCAGCTTAGTAGGCAGGGGGTCACGGACCGGGGAGCTGTTTTTT CASSLVGRGSRTGELFF
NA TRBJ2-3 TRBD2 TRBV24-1 TGTGCCACCAGTACCGGACTAGCGGGAGCGATAGATACGCAGTATTTT CATSTGLAGAIDTQYF
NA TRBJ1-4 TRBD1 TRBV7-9 TGTGCCAGCAGCTTATTGACAGGGTCAACTAATGAAAAACTGTTTTTT CASSLLTGSTNEKLFF
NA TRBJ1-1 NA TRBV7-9 TGTGCCAGCAGTCTTCGGGGGGCGAGCACTGAAGCTTTCTTT CASSLRGASTEAFF
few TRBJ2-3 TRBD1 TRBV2 TGTGCCAGCTTTGGACAGGGTTCGAATACGCAGTATTTT CASFGQGSNTQYF
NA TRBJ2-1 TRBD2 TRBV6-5 TGTGCCAGCAGTCCCGGGACTACAAACAATGAGCAGTTCTTC CASSPGTTNNEQFF
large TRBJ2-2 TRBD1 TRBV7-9 TGTGCCAGCAGGGGGACAGGGTTCGGAACCGGGGAGCTGTTTTTT CASRGTGFGTGELFF
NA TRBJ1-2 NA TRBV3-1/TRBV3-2 TGTGCCAGCAGCCTACCAGGACCAGGGCAAGGCTACACCTTC CASSLPGPGQGYTF